This TCR beta chain was retrieved from a study of response to subunit inactivated influenza vaccine (dated by TCRdb to 2017 to 2018). With respect to the entire study: The study used deep quantitative T cell receptor repertoire profiling to track responses to a trivalent subunit inactivated influenza vaccine. Here is what the overall study found, with its caveats: The authors suggested that each seasonal influenza vaccination may recruit only a limited number of new T cells.

CDR1 and CDR2 are drawn from the germline V gene: MNHNS, SASEGT. The CDR3 contains 14 residues, cysteine and phenylalanine counted. Just the 42-base CDR3 DNA is kept, in frame starting at base 1. The V and J ends are trimmed by 8 bases and 1 base, leaving 14 bases between them. This clonotype was detected many times. What antigen it recognizes has not been identified. No much larger clonotype is one base removed from it; base qualities were not supplied. The receptor library was made with RT-PCR. The sequencer listed for this sample is Illumina HiSeq 2500. Using fastp trimming at Q25 and MiXCR clonotype assembly, TCRdb reanalyzed the public sequencing data and kept in-frame beta chains. Entries are consolidated by CDR3 protein sequence, retaining the most common genes and DNA. The sample data list roughly 290,000 distinct CDR3 sequences, and around a fifth of these were observed just once. Clones ranked in the top ten supply about 10% of the sample.

The TCR originated in a man between 50 and 69 years old who received an inactivated influenza vaccine. Donor details come from another sample of the same person, matched by shared clones. Recombination linked TRBV6-1 to TRBJ1-1, with the D gene call left open. The input for sequencing was PBMCs from blood, taken approximately 20 months after vaccination. The CDR3 region: CASSVITSNTEAFF. The nucleotides are TGTGCCAGCTCGGTTATAACATCGAACACTGAAGCTTTCTTT.